This entry lists 12 T cell receptor beta chains sequenced from one sample in a study of cytomegalovirus exposure and HLA in healthy donors. PCR was performed using 60 Vbeta and 13 Jbeta primers. Sequenced by immunoSEQ multiplex PCR; TCRdb stores in-frame clones only, minus some. This table holds roughly 190,000 clones, 65% to 75% found once. Sequenced sample: PBMCs. Every receptor here comes from a man between 25 and 39 years old in good health and CMV-seropositive.

The CDR3 reads CASSLAGTNPPTEQYF. The CDR3 DNA is TGTGCCAGCAGCTTAGCCGGGACTAACCCACCTACCGAGCAGTACTTC. The gene calls are TRBV7-2 and TRBJ2-7; 7 nucleotides agree with TRBD2. J gave up 6 bases and V 0 bases, and 11 bases lay outside the gene matches. The germline V gene encodes CDR1 SGHTA and CDR2 FQGNSA. This CDR3 comprises 16 residues.

The rearrangement links TRBV5-1 to TRBJ2-2; D is unresolved. In germline, CDR1 is SGHRS, CDR2 YFSETQ. V was cut by 2 bases and J by 6 bases, with 23 bases left in between. The CDR3 spans 18 residues. CDR3 nucleotide sequence: TGCGCCAGCAGCTTCCCGTCAAGCAAATCTTCATTAGCCGGGGAGCTGTTTTTT. This codes for CASSFPSSKSSLAGELFF. The complete variable domain, with remaining parts taken from reference TRBV5-1 and TRBJ2-2, reads KAGVTQTPRYLIKTRGQQVTLSCSPISGHRSVSWYQQTPGQGLQFLFEYFSETQRNKGNFPGRFSGRQFSNSRSEMNVSTLELGDSALYLCASSFPSSKSSLAGELFFGEGSRLTVL.

The rearrangement links TRBV7-2 to TRBJ2-5, with D possibly matching TRBD1 (7 bases). This CDR3 spans 15 amino acids. V gave up 4 bases and J gave up 5 bases, with 17 bases separating them. Germline CDR1 SGHTA, CDR2 FQGNSA. The CDR3, as DNA: TGTGCCAGCAGCTCCCAACAGGGGAGGAGGGAGACCCAGTACTTC. Translation gives CASSSQQGRRETQYF. Complete variable domain (other parts from reference TRBV7-2 and TRBJ2-5): GAGVSQSPSNKVTEKGKDVELRCDPISGHTALYWYRQSLGQGLEFLIYFQGNSAPDKSGLPSDRFSAERTGGSVSTLTIQRTQQEDSAVYLCASSSQQGRRETQYFGPGTRLLVL.

This chain joins TRBV6-5 and TRBJ1-2; 7 bases match TRBD1. Germline CDR1 and CDR2: MNHEY and SVGAGI. The CDR3 has 14 amino acids. V was pared by 2 bases and J by 7 bases, with 7 bases of the junction left unmatched. The CDR3 region is CASSYGRTGLGYTF. In nucleotides, the CDR3 is TGTGCCAGCAGTTACGGGAGGACAGGCCTTGGCTACACCTTC.

The rearrangement uses TRBV28 and TRBJ2-1; no reliable D call. V was shortened by 4 bases and J by 1 base, with 11 bases between the two germline ends. The CDR3 is 15 residues long. Germline assignment: CDR1 MDHEN and CDR2 SYDVKM. CDR3 nucleotides: TGTGCCAGCAGTTCAGTGACTCAGTCCTACAATGAGCAGTTCTTC. Translation: CASSSVTQSYNEQFF.

V gene TRBV5-1 combines with J gene TRBJ2-5, with D possibly TRBD2 on 5 matching bases. The V end lost 0 bases, the J end lost 5 bases, and 8 bases lay between the germline ends. Germline V gives CDR1 SGHRS, CDR2 YFSETQ. This CDR3 spans 13 amino acids. The CDR3 protein is CASSLAPGETQYF. The CDR3 nucleotides are TGCGCCAGCAGCTTGGCCCCGGGGGAGACCCAGTACTTC.

The CDR3 region has the DNA TGTGCCAGCAGCCCCTGGCCAGCGGGAGCGGGGGAGCAGTACTTC. Translating it yields CASSPWPAGAGEQYF. The chain is built from TRBV5-4 and TRBJ2-7; 8 bases are a match to TRBD2. V trimming: 4 bases; J trimming: 7 bases; junction bases outside the gene matches: 13. CDR3 length equals 15 residues. Per the germline V gene, CDR1 is SGHNT and CDR2 is YYREEE (reference sequence). The full variable domain, completed using reference TRBV5-4 and TRBJ2-7, is ETGVTQSPTHLIKTRGQQVTLRCSSQSGHNTVSWYQQALGQGPQFIFQYYREEENGRGNFPPRFSGLQFPNYSSELNVNALELDDSALYLCASSPWPAGAGEQYFGPGTRLTVT.

J is TRBJ2-5 and V is TRBV30; D remains ambiguous. The CDR3 length is 12 residues. Trimming shortened V by 4 bases and J by 5 bases, and 11 bases separated the two germline ends. Germline V gives CDR1 GTSNPN, CDR2 SVGIG (reference sequence). CDR3: CAWNLVGETQYF. The CDR3 bases are TGTGCCTGGAATCTAGTCGGGGAGACCCAGTACTTC.

The chain joins TRBV19 to TRBJ2-7; D possibly corresponds to TRBD2 (6 bases). Germline loops: CDR1 LNHDA, CDR2 SQIVND (reference sequence). The CDR3 contains 13 residues. V was trimmed by 5 bases and J by 7 bases, leaving 15 bases between them. Here the CDR3 DNA reads TGTGCCAGTAGTCCGGGACTGTCGAGGGAGCAGTACTTC. Translated: CASSPGLSREQYF.

This chain joins TRBV7-3 and TRBJ2-2, with 8 bases identical to TRBD2. CDR3 length: 16 amino acids. Germline values: CDR1 SGHTA, CDR2 FQGTGA. V shed 2 bases and J 0 bases; nucleotides not matched to a gene: 2. CDR3 nucleotides: TGTGCCAGCAGCTTATTCGGGGGGGCGAACACCGGGGAGCTGTTTTTT. Translation: CASSLFGGANTGELFF.

The chain has TRBV2 and TRBJ2-3; 8 nucleotides align to TRBD2. Germline V CDR1 and CDR2: SNHLY, FYNNEI. There are 14 residues in the CDR3. The V segment lost 8 bases and the J segment 5 bases; nucleotides outside the gene matches: 9. This CDR3 is CASSRGGVGDTQYF. In DNA, the CDR3 is TGTGCCAGCTCCCGGGGGGGAGTTGGAGATACGCAGTATTTT. Variable domain in full (rest from reference TRBV2 and TRBJ2-3): EPEVTQTPSHQVTQMGQEVILRCVPISNHLYFYWYRQILGQKVEFLVSFYNNEISEKSEIFDDQFSVERPDGSNFTLKIRSTKLEDSAMYFCASSRGGVGDTQYFGPGTRLTVL.

This rearrangement joins TRBV5-1 to TRBJ1-4, with TRBD1 matching 8 bases. V was clipped by 3 bases and J by 7 bases; unmatched bases: 8. CDR1 and CDR2 (germline): SGHRS, YFSETQ. This CDR3 contains 15 residues. The CDR3 DNA reads as TGCGCCAGCAGCTACGAGACAGGGGCAGGTGAAAAACTGTTTTTT. This sequence encodes CASSYETGAGEKLFF.